The rows below give T cell receptor beta chains drawn from one sample of a study of blood T cell repertoires in COVID-19. Assay used: immunoSEQ multiplex PCR; TCRdb lists only in-frame clones, some missing. The sample lists about 120,000 clones, around 85% occurring once. The sequencing sample was made of peripheral blood. These receptors were collected from a man under 40 with COVID-19, enrolled during active disease. Each CDR3 is given with its conserved first and last residue. A D gene is named only where the DNA matches it firmly. Clone size is shown for a subset of rows, as once, few, many or a class of expanded clone.

D gene	clone size	J gene	V gene	CDR3 protein	CDR3 DNA
-	-	TRBJ1-1	TRBV7-3	CASSSGHSRTEAFF	TGTGCCAGCAGCTCCGGACATTCTCGGACTGAAGCTTTCTTT
-	-	TRBJ2-7	TRBV14	CASSQVLGGASYEQYF	TGTGCCAGCAGCCAAGTTCTGGGCGGGGCTTCCTACGAGCAGTACTTC
-	few	TRBJ1-5	TRBV18	CASSPNGGGRGDQPQHF	TGTGCCAGCTCACCTAATGGGGGGGGCCGAGGGGATCAGCCCCAGCATTTT
TRBD2	-	TRBJ2-1	TRBV25-1	CASSSTSGKRYNEQFF	TGTGCCAGCAGTTCCACTAGCGGAAAGAGGTACAATGAGCAGTTCTTC
-	-	TRBJ2-1	TRBV5-1	CASSLNNEQFF	TGCGCCAGCAGTCTTAACAATGAGCAGTTCTTC
TRBD1	-	TRBJ2-2	TRBV19	CASSRTGGTGELFF	TGTGCCAGTTCTCGGACAGGGGGGACCGGGGAGCTGTTTTTT
TRBD2	-	TRBJ2-5	TRBV3-1/TRBV3-2	CASSQVTGGGTQETQYF	TGTGCCAGCAGCCAAGTAACCGGGGGGGGAACTCAAGAGACCCAGTACTTC
TRBD2	-	TRBJ2-5	TRBV4-2	CASSQGLLQETQYF	TGTGCCAGCAGCCAGGGACTATTGCAAGAGACCCAGTACTTC
-	-	TRBJ2-7	TRBV9	CASSVGASRALAYEQYF	TGTGCCAGCAGCGTAGGGGCTTCGAGGGCGCTTGCCTACGAGCAGTACTTC
-	-	TRBJ2-1	TRBV11-3	CASSPAVTAYNEQFF	TGTGCCAGCAGCCCGGCGGTAACCGCCTACAATGAGCAGTTCTTC
-	once	TRBJ2-7	TRBV15	CATSREYRAAQYF	TGTGCCACCAGCAGAGAGTACAGGGCCGCGCAGTACTTC
TRBD1	few	TRBJ1-2	TRBV10-3	CAISESKAGTGYGYTF	TGTGCCATCAGTGAGTCGAAAGCCGGGACAGGGTATGGCTACACCTTC
-	-	TRBJ1-1	TRBV19	CASFPGGNTEAFF	TGTGCCAGCTTCCCCGGCGGGAACACTGAAGCTTTCTTT
-	few	TRBJ1-5	TRBV24-1	CATSDRAVGNQPQHF	TGTGCCACCAGTGATCGTGCGGTCGGCAATCAGCCCCAGCATTTT
TRBD2	-	TRBJ2-3	TRBV4-3	CASSQELAGGTDTQYF	TGCGCCAGCAGCCAAGAGCTAGCGGGGGGGACAGATACGCAGTATTTT
-	once	TRBJ1-1	TRBV7-9	CASSLRRVSSDTEAFF	TGTGCCAGCAGCTTACGCAGAGTGTCTAGTGACACTGAAGCTTTCTTT
TRBD1	-	TRBJ1-2	TRBV19	CASSAYRGSYGYTF	TGTGCCAGTAGTGCCTACAGGGGTTCATATGGCTACACCTTC
TRBD2	once	TRBJ2-1	TRBV24-1	CATSNRLAAINEQFF	TGTGCCACCAGTAATCGACTAGCGGCCATTAATGAGCAGTTCTTC
-	once	TRBJ2-1	TRBV4-1	CASSQRVERSEQFF	TGCGCCAGCAGCCAAAGAGTAGAACGGTCTGAGCAGTTCTTC
TRBD2	-	TRBJ2-7	TRBV10-1	CASSEGSAGGHYEQYF	TGCGCCAGCAGTGAGGGATCGGCGGGAGGGCATTACGAGCAGTACTTC
TRBD2	once	TRBJ2-1	TRBV6-5	CASRLAGSYPEQFF	TGTGCCAGCAGACTAGCGGGCTCCTACCCGGAGCAGTTCTTC
-	-	TRBJ2-4	TRBV21-1	CASIGHAKNIQYF	TGTGCCAGCATAGGACATGCCAAAAACATTCAGTACTTC
-	-	TRBJ1-5	TRBV15	CATSSGGNYQPQHF	TGTGCCACCAGCAGCGGGGGAAACTATCAGCCCCAGCATTTT